Presented here are 14 T cell receptor beta chains from one specimen sequenced in a study of T cells in Graves' hyperthyroidism and ophthalmopathy (dated by TCRdb to the late 2010s). Library method: multiplex PCR. The run used an Illumina HiSeq 2000. The TCR beta CDR3 regions were amplified from RNA transcripts. The TCR CDR3 was subjected to a first round of RT-PCR using the HTBI primer set and the Qiagen OneStep RT-PCR kit. TCRdb reanalyzed the raw reads on its own, using fastp at Q25 for trimming and MiXCR for clone calling, and kept in-frame beta chains. Rows merge per CDR3 protein into single entries with the most common DNA and genes. This sample holds approximately 640,000 distinct CDR3 sequences; under 20% were observed only once. The ten top clones hold 3.8% of the sample. Sample: blood. Source of these receptors: a young woman with Graves' hyperthyroidism.

Many counts were recorded for this clonotype. The J gene is TRBJ1-1, the V gene TRBV7-9; D remains unclear. The CDR3 has 11 amino acids. From germline, CDR1 is SEHNR and CDR2 FQNEAQ (reference sequence). V lost 11 bases, J lost 2 bases, and 9 bases lay in between. CDR3: CAVEGNTEAFF. CDR3 nucleotides: TGTGCCGTAGAGGGCAACACTGAAGCTTTCTTT.

There are many counts of this clonotype. The chain joins TRBV12-3 or TRBV12-4 to TRBJ1-1; D gene unclear. There are 14 residues in the CDR3. The V end lost 3 bases, the J end lost 1 base, and 9 bases lay between the germline ends. In nucleotides, the CDR3 is TGTGCCAGCAGTTTGGGCTTGACGAACACTGAAGCTTTCTTT. As protein: CASSLGLTNTEAFF.

V is TRBV4-3 and J is TRBJ2-7; D is unresolved. Germline V CDR1 and CDR2: LGHNA, YSLEER. Trimming took off 1 base at V and 1 base at J, with 8 bases between the two ends. The CDR3 contains 14 residues. As DNA, the CDR3 is TGCGCCAGCAGCCAAGCTTTAGGGTCCTACGAGCAGTACTTC. This gives the protein CASSQALGSYEQYF.

This sequence joins TRBV20-1 and TRBJ2-7; possible D gene TRBD2, 6 bases. CDR1 is DFQATT and CDR2 is SNEGSKA in the germline V gene (reference sequence). The CDR3 loop spans 15 amino acids. Trimming left V 5 bases short and J 0 bases short, with 17 bases between. In DNA form, the CDR3 reads TGCAGTGCTGAATTCGGGACTTCTTCCTCCTACGAGCAGTACTTC. As protein: CSAEFGTSSSYEQYF.

This clonotype was recorded at least ten times. The V and J genes are TRBV27 and TRBJ2-7, with D possibly matching TRBD2 (5 bases). Germline V gene sequence: CDR1 MNHEY, CDR2 SMNVEV (reference sequence). The CDR3 is made up of 11 amino acids. V was cut by 7 bases and J by 4 bases, with 8 bases left in between. CDR3 sequence: CASNSGYEQYF. The CDR3 DNA is TGTGCCAGCAACTCGGGATACGAGCAGTACTTC.

This clonotype has only a few counts. The chain carries TRBV9 and TRBJ2-3; possibly TRBD1 for D (6 bases). The germline V gene encodes CDR1 SGDLS and CDR2 YYNGEE. V lost 2 bases and J lost 7, with 17 bases in between. This CDR3 spans 15 amino acids. The CDR3 reads CASSVDSGLWNTQYF. CDR3 sequence (DNA): TGTGCCAGCAGCGTGGACAGCGGCCTTTGGAATACGCAGTATTTT.

This clonotype was found many times. The chain links TRBV6-1 to TRBJ1-1; unclear D gene. The CDR3 length is 13 residues. The germline gives CDR1 MNHNS, CDR2 SASEGT. Trimming cost V 10 bases and J 2 bases, with 14 bases left between them. For the CDR3, the DNA is TGTGCCACCAGGAGGGTCAGCAACACTGAAGCTTTCTTT. Its translation: CATRRVSNTEAFF.

This clonotype came up many times. The chain combines TRBV28 with TRBJ1-1; tentative D call: TRBD1 (5 bases). The CDR3 contains 14 residues. The germline CDR1 and CDR2 sequences are MDHEN and SYDVKM. With 4 bases removed from V and 3 bases from J, the gap between germline ends came to 12 bases. In DNA form, the CDR3 reads TGTGCCAGCAGTTCTAGACAGTCCTACACTGAAGCTTTCTTT. Encoded protein: CASSSRQSYTEAFF. Variable domain in full (rest from reference TRBV28 and TRBJ1-1): DVKVTQSSRYLVKRTGEKVFLECVQDMDHENMFWYRQDPGLGLRLIYFSYDVKMKEKGDIPEGYSVSREKKERFSLILESASTNQTSMYLCASSSRQSYTEAFFGQGTRLTVV.

This clonotype was seen at least ten times. The chain joins TRBV6-2 or TRBV6-3 to TRBJ2-1, with 8 bases aligning to TRBD1. The germline V gene has CDR1 MNHEY and CDR2 SVGEGT. V lost 8 bases to trimming and J lost 3 bases; unmatched junction nucleotides: 3. This CDR3 is 13 amino acids long. The CDR3 protein is CASATGGYNEQFF. CDR3 DNA sequence: TGTGCCAGCGCCACAGGGGGCTACAATGAGCAGTTCTTC.

Many counts were recorded for this clonotype. This chain links TRBV2 with TRBJ2-7; D perhaps matches TRBD2 (6 bases). The V gene's germline CDR1 is SNHLY and CDR2 FYNNEI. The length of the CDR3 is 13 residues. The V and J ends lost 5 bases and 0 bases respectively, with 8 bases between them. The chain's CDR3 is CASSRGTSYEQYF. CDR3 DNA sequence: TGTGCCAGCAGTCGCGGGACCTCCTACGAGCAGTACTTC.

With regard to this clonotype: A read error may be the cause here, since a much bigger clone is one base away. J is TRBJ1-5 and V is TRBV12-3 or TRBV12-4, with D uncertain. The CDR3 runs 13 residues. V dropped 3 bases and J dropped 5 bases, with 8 bases sitting between them. Here the CDR3 reads CASSFNVDQPQHF. DNA for the CDR3: TGTGCCAGCAGTTTTAACGTTGATCAGCCCCAGCATTTT.

The chain recombines TRBV20-1 with TRBJ2-7, with 10 nucleotides matching TRBD1. The V gene's germline CDR1 is DFQATT and CDR2 SNEGSKA (reference sequence). The CDR3 totals 15 residues. Trimming at V came to 6 bases and at J to 4 bases, leaving 12 bases not matched to a gene. CDR3 bases: TGCAGTGCACTTTATGGACAGGGGGGAAAATACGAGCAGTACTTC. Protein: CSALYGQGGKYEQYF.

There are a few counts of this clonotype. The chain recombines TRBV7-2 with TRBJ1-3; D may be TRBD1 (5 bases). This CDR3 spans 18 amino acids. Between the trimmed V and J ends, which lost 1 base and 7 bases, there was a span of 23 bases. CDR1 SGHTA and CDR2 FQGNSA come from the germline V gene. The CDR3 region is CASSLESRTAVPGNTIYF. The CDR3 nucleotides read TGTGCCAGCAGCTTAGAGTCCAGGACGGCTGTCCCAGGGAACACCATATATTTT. Supplemented by reference TRBV7-2 and TRBJ1-3, the full variable domain reads GAGVSQSPSNKVTEKGKDVELRCDPISGHTALYWYRQSLGQGLEFLIYFQGNSAPDKSGLPSDRFSAERTGGSVSTLTIQRTQQEDSAVYLCASSLESRTAVPGNTIYFGEGSWLTVV.

This clonotype came up many times. The rearrangement joins TRBV7-2 to TRBJ2-7, with TRBD1 as a possible D gene (5 bases). Deletions cut 3 bases from V and 3 bases from J, with 9 bases between. Germline CDR1 and CDR2: SGHTA and FQGNSA. The CDR3 loop spans 13 amino acids. CDR3 sequence (DNA): TGTGCCAGCAGCTTTTCTCAGGGCTACGAGCAGTACTTC. Its translation: CASSFSQGYEQYF. The whole variable domain, filled in from reference TRBV7-2 and TRBJ2-7, reads GAGVSQSPSNKVTEKGKDVELRCDPISGHTALYWYRQSLGQGLEFLIYFQGNSAPDKSGLPSDRFSAERTGGSVSTLTIQRTQQEDSAVYLCASSFSQGYEQYFGPGTRLTVT.